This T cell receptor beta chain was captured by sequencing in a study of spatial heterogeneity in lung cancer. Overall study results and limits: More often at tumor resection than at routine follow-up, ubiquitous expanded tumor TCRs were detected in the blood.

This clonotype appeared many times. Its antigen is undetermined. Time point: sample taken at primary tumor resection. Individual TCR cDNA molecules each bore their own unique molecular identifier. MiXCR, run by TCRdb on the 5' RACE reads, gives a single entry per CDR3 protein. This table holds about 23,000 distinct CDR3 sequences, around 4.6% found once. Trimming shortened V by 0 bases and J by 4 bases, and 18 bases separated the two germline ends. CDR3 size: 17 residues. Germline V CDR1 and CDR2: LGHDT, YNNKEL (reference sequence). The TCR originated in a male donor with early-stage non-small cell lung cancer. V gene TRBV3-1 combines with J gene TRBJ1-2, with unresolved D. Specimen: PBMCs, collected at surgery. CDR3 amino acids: CASSQESLGRGSYGYTF. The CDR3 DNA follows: TGTGCCAGCAGCCAAGAAAGCCTGGGCCGTGGTTCCTATGGCTACACCTTC.